This T cell receptor (beta chain) appears in the sequencing data of a study of blood T cell repertoires in COVID-19. Study information: Researchers got acute and convalescent COVID-19 samples from the United States, Italy and Spain. In each case, the material was cDNA or gDNA derived from T cells, B-cell-depleted T cells, or PBMCs.

The authors' processing: Nucleated cell number was recorded as an estimate derived from reference gene primer amplification. Generated by immunoSEQ multiplex PCR, the TCRdb table keeps only in-frame clones and is missing some. For V, J and clone size, that table is used; D and trimming come from the DNA. The sample lists tens of thousands of clones; about 80% were seen once. What was sequenced was peripheral blood. This clonotype originated in a woman between 50 and 59 years old with acute or convalescent COVID-19.

The CDR3 loop reads CASSFGRDTGMNTEAFF. For the CDR3, the DNA is TGCGCCAGCAGTTTTGGACGGGACACCGGAATGAACACTGAAGCTTTCTTT. This chain uses TRBV5-1 with TRBJ1-1; tentatively, D is TRBD1 (6 bases). Germline loops: CDR1 SGHRS, CDR2 YFSETQ. Trimming pared 5 bases from V and 0 bases from J, leaving 20 bases between. CDR3 length: 17 residues.